Below are 26 T cell receptor beta chains sequenced from a single sample in a study of beta chain features in type 1 diabetes. The sequenced template was cDNA made from the entire isolated RNA. Data came from immunoSEQ multiplex PCR; TCRdb stores just in-frame clones and leaves some out. The sample lists approximately 160,000 clones; around 8.5% were seen once. Source material: central memory CD4+ T cells from blood. All receptors derive from a man younger than 35 in good health.

This clone was picked up many times. Other DNA sequences from this sample encode an identical CDR3 as well. The chain combines TRBV7-9 with TRBJ2-7; D gene ambiguous. V lost 3 bases to trimming and J lost 3 bases, with 6 bases between them. Germline CDR1 and CDR2: SEHNR and FQNEAQ (reference sequence). There are 12 residues in the CDR3. The CDR3 loop reads CASSFRLYEQYF. CDR3 sequence (DNA): TGTGCCAGCAGCTTCCGTCTCTACGAGCAGTACTTC.

This clone has at least ten counts. The gene calls are TRBV9 and TRBJ2-1; TRBD2 matches 9 bases. Germline CDR1 is SGDLS and CDR2 is YYNGEE. This CDR3 is built from 15 residues. J lost 5 bases, V lost 3 bases, and 6 bases had no gene match. CDR3 in amino acids: CASSALAGHNNEQFF. The CDR3 DNA is TGTGCCAGCAGCGCCCTAGCGGGGCACAACAATGAGCAGTTCTTC. Drawing the rest from reference TRBV9 and TRBJ2-1, the complete variable domain is DSGVTQTPKHLITATGQRVTLRCSPRSGDLSVYWYQQSLDQGLQFLIQYYNGEERAKGNILERFSAQQFPDLHSELNLSSLELGDSALYFCASSALAGHNNEQFFGPGTRLTVL.

The chain couples TRBV7-9 to TRBJ1-5; 8 nucleotides match TRBD1. The CDR3 totals 14 residues. In germline, CDR1 is SEHNR, CDR2 FQNEAQ (reference sequence). The V and J ends lost 8 bases and 3 bases, in that order; junction bases with no gene match: 6. The CDR3: CASRGQGPNQPQHF. The CDR3 region has the DNA TGTGCCAGCCGCGGACAGGGCCCCAATCAGCCCCAGCATTTT.

This chain joins TRBV27 and TRBJ1-1; TRBD1 might be the D (6 bases). V lost 6 bases, J lost 6 bases, and 17 bases lay in between. From germline, CDR1 is MNHEY and CDR2 SMNVEV (reference sequence). This CDR3 spans 14 amino acids. DNA of the CDR3: TGTGCCAGCAGGCGGGGGCGCGAGGGTTCTGAAGCTTTCTTT. It encodes CASRRGREGSEAFF.

This clone came up a few times. The chain carries TRBV7-9 and TRBJ2-5; possible D gene TRBD1, 6 bases. The germline V and J ends were trimmed by 2 bases and 0 bases, with 13 bases remaining between them. From germline, CDR1 is SEHNR and CDR2 FQNEAQ (reference sequence). The CDR3 is 16 residues long. The CDR3 DNA follows: TGTGCCAGCAGCTTACGAGGACAGCAGTACCAAGAGACCCAGTACTTC. It encodes CASSLRGQQYQETQYF.

The chain joins TRBV6-5 to TRBJ2-2; 9 positions match TRBD1. V shed 8 bases, J shed 4 bases, and the junction held 2 bases outside the gene matches. The CDR3 has 13 residues. Germline V lookup: CDR1 MNHEY, CDR2 SVGAGI. The CDR3 reads CASGTGITGELFF. In DNA form, the CDR3 reads TGTGCCAGCGGGACAGGGATCACCGGGGAGCTGTTTTTT.

This clone has only a few counts. V and J are TRBV7-3 and TRBJ2-2; TRBD1 might be the D (6 bases). The V gene lost 5 bases and the J gene lost 1 base, with 8 bases spanning the gap. The CDR3 consists of 14 residues. Looked up from germline, CDR1 is SGHTA and CDR2 is FQGTGA. CDR3 nucleotide sequence: TGTGCCAGCAGCCAGGGGCGGAACACCGGGGAGCTGTTTTTT. Amino acid sequence: CASSQGRNTGELFF.

The V and J genes are TRBV18 and TRBJ2-7, with 8 bases matching TRBD1. Germline V gene data show CDR1 as KGHSH and CDR2 as LQKENI. After removal of 5 bases from V and 3 bases from J, the junction contained 9 bases not matched to a gene. The CDR3 extends over 15 amino acids. This CDR3 is CASSMTGTGDYEQYF. CDR3 DNA sequence: TGTGCCAGCTCAATGACCGGGACAGGAGACTACGAGCAGTACTTC.

The chain couples TRBV27 to TRBJ1-5; no reliable D call. Trimming left V 6 bases short and J 5 bases short, with 14 bases between. The germline CDR1 and CDR2 sequences are MNHEY and SMNVEV (reference sequence). The CDR3 spans 14 residues. The DNA for the CDR3 is TGTGCCAGCAGATCGAGGTTCTTCGATCAGCCCCAGCATTTT. Its translation is CASRSRFFDQPQHF.

There are a few counts of this clone. The chain couples TRBV5-1 to TRBJ2-5; D unresolved. The germline CDR1 and CDR2 sequences are SGHRS and YFSETQ. The ends were cut back, 1 base at V and 3 bases at J, with 4 bases in the middle. The CDR3 loop spans 12 amino acids. The CDR3 reads CASSLPEETQYF. The CDR3 coding sequence is TGCGCCAGCAGCTTGCCGGAAGAGACCCAGTACTTC.

This clone appeared a few times. This sequence joins TRBV5-1 and TRBJ2-5, with D maybe TRBD1 (6 bases). The V gene's germline CDR1 is SGHRS and CDR2 YFSETQ. The CDR3 totals 13 residues. V was pared by 5 bases and J by 1 base, with 9 bases between. DNA for the CDR3: TGCGCCAGCAGAGAGGGGGTCCAAGAGACCCAGTACTTC. Translating it yields CASREGVQETQYF.

On this clone: The junction departs from germline at one end; a sequencing error may be responsible. The J gene is TRBJ2-1, the V gene TRBV6-1; D uncertain. The germline gives CDR1 MNHNS, CDR2 SASEGT. The CDR3 runs to 16 residues. CDR3 nucleotide sequence: TGTGCCATCAGTGAGTCAACGAGCGTCACCTTCAATGAGCAGTTCTTC. Amino acid sequence: CAISESTSVTFNEQFF.

Only one count was recorded for this clone. CDR3 protein: CASSIGTTYEQYF. The DNA for the CDR3 is TGTGCCAGTAGTATTGGGACAACCTACGAGCAGTACTTC. The chain carries TRBV19 and TRBJ2-7; maybe TRBD1 (6 bases). The CDR3 has 13 amino acids. Trimming shortened V by 3 bases and J by 2 bases, and 8 bases separated the two germline ends. Germline CDR1 reads LNHDA; CDR2 reads SQIVND (reference sequence).

There are a few counts of this clone. V and J are TRBV30 and TRBJ1-2; 7 bases are a match to TRBD1. The trim removed 2 bases at V and 7 bases at J, leaving 4 bases unmatched. Germline V gene sequence: CDR1 GTSNPN, CDR2 SVGIG (reference sequence). The CDR3 totals 12 residues. Written as DNA, the CDR3 is TGTGCCTGGAGTTTGGGACAGTCTGGCTACACCTTC. The encoded protein is CAWSLGQSGYTF.

A few counts support this clone. This chain links TRBV30 with TRBJ1-2; 9 bases match TRBD1. Germline assignment: CDR1 GTSNPN and CDR2 SVGIG (reference sequence). V shed 3 bases and J 7 bases; nucleotides not matched to a gene: 6. CDR3 length: 13 amino acids. The CDR3: CAWSEDRGIGYTF. The CDR3 bases are TGTGCCTGGAGCGAGGACAGGGGAATTGGCTACACCTTC.

CDR3 nucleotide sequence: TGTGCCAGTAGTGCCTCCTCAGCGGGAGGGACAGATACGCAGTATTTT. It specifies CASSASSAGGTDTQYF. The chain joins TRBV19 to TRBJ2-3, with TRBD2 identical over 10 bases. This CDR3 region has 16 residues. Germline-derived CDR1 and CDR2 are LNHDA and SQIVND (reference sequence). V lost 5 bases, J lost 3 bases, and 8 bases stayed unmatched. The full variable domain, its missing parts supplied by reference TRBV19 and TRBJ2-3, is DGGITQSPKYLFRKEGQNVTLSCEQNLNHDAMYWYRQDPGQGLRLIYYSQIVNDFQKGDIAEGYSVSREKKESFPLTVTSAQKNPTAFYLCASSASSAGGTDTQYFGPGTRLTVL.

V gene TRBV28 combines with J gene TRBJ2-7; 8 nucleotides align to TRBD2. CDR1 and CDR2 from the germline V gene are MDHEN and SYDVKM. V trimming: 10 bases; J trimming: 5 bases; junction bases outside the gene matches: 13. CDR3 length: 14 residues. The CDR3 coding sequence is TGTGCCACCGCCGGGGGGGCCCTTGGGGACGAGCAGTACTTC. Amino acids: CATAGGALGDEQYF.

The table lists this clone with a few counts. The chain couples TRBV5-4 to TRBJ1-1, with TRBD1 identical over 7 bases. Germline V gene sequence: CDR1 SGHNT, CDR2 YYREEE (reference sequence). The J segment lost 4 bases and the V segment lost 4 bases, leaving 13 bases of the junction unmatched. This CDR3 has 16 amino acids. Here the CDR3 DNA reads TGTGCCAGCAGCCCGCTCACACAGGGGACCGGCACTGAAGCTTTCTTT. This sequence encodes CASSPLTQGTGTEAFF.

This sequence joins TRBV29-1 and TRBJ2-3; D is perhaps TRBD2 (6 bases). The CDR3 length is 14 residues. Germline CDR1 SQVTM, CDR2 ANQGSEA. The germline V and J ends were trimmed by 6 bases and 5 bases, with 18 bases remaining between them. The CDR3 nucleotides are TGCAGCGTCAAAAGGGCTAGCGACCGAGATACGCAGTATTTT. Translating it yields CSVKRASDRDTQYF.

This chain joins TRBV9 and TRBJ2-3; possibly TRBD2 for D (5 bases). CDR1 and CDR2 (germline): SGDLS, YYNGEE. The CDR3 has 16 residues. Trimming cost V 0 bases and J 2 bases, with 13 bases left between them. CDR3 DNA: TGTGCCAGCAGCGTAGCTATGAAGAGGGTCACAGATACGCAGTATTTT. Translating it yields CASSVAMKRVTDTQYF.

The chain joins TRBV7-8 to TRBJ2-7; 10 bases map to TRBD2. CDR1 is SGHVS, CDR2 FQNEAQ, per germline. The V gene end was trimmed by 7 bases and the J gene end by 0 bases; junction bases not matched to a gene: 3. The CDR3 has 14 residues. The CDR3 loop is CASTRTSGSYEQYF. CDR3 DNA sequence: TGTGCCAGCACCCGGACTAGCGGCTCCTACGAGCAGTACTTC.

V gene TRBV7-2 combines with J gene TRBJ1-4; 7 nucleotides align to TRBD1. In germline, CDR1 is SGHTA, CDR2 FQGNSA. The J segment lost 4 bases and the V segment lost 5 bases, leaving 7 bases of the junction unmatched. The CDR3 totals 15 residues. This CDR3 is CASSLVGGLNEKLFF. Here the CDR3 DNA reads TGTGCCAGCAGCCTGGTAGGGGGCCTTAATGAAAAACTGTTTTTT. The complete variable domain, with remaining parts taken from reference TRBV7-2 and TRBJ1-4, reads GAGVSQSPSNKVTEKGKDVELRCDPISGHTALYWYRQSLGQGLEFLIYFQGNSAPDKSGLPSDRFSAERTGGSVSTLTIQRTQQEDSAVYLCASSLVGGLNEKLFFGSGTQLSVL.

This clone showed up just a few times. CDR3 residues: CASGTSGRISTDTQYF. DNA for the CDR3: TGTGCCAGCGGGACTAGCGGGAGGATAAGCACAGATACGCAGTATTTT. The V and J genes are TRBV2 and TRBJ2-3; 15 nucleotides align to TRBD2. From germline, CDR1 is SNHLY and CDR2 FYNNEI. The CDR3 is 16 residues long. V lost 8 bases and J lost 0; bases outside the gene matches: 3.

Of note for this clone: The same CDR3 arises from other DNA sequences in this sample as well. This chain uses TRBV7-2 with TRBJ2-7; D may be TRBD1 (6 bases). Looked up from germline, CDR1 is SGHTA and CDR2 is FQGNSA. Trimming removed 3 bases from V and 2 bases from J, with 8 bases in between. The CDR3 is 13 residues long. The CDR3 DNA sequence: TGTGCCAGCAGCTTGGACAGAGCCTACGAGCAGTACTTC. As protein: CASSLDRAYEQYF.

The rearrangement joins TRBV7-2 to TRBJ2-5, with TRBD2 identical over 14 bases. V shed 5 bases, J shed 6 bases, and the junction held 8 bases outside the gene matches. This CDR3 is 16 amino acids long. Germline-derived CDR1 and CDR2 are SGHTA and FQGNSA. This CDR3 is CASSARLAGGPKTQYF. Written as DNA, the CDR3 is TGTGCCAGCAGCGCCCGACTAGCGGGAGGGCCGAAGACCCAGTACTTC.

A few counts support this clone. The CDR3 coding sequence is TGCGCCAGCAGCTCTATAGGGGTGGGATGGACTAGCGGGGGGGACAATGAGCAGTTCTTC. It encodes CASSSIGVGWTSGGDNEQFF. The chain combines TRBV5-1 with TRBJ2-1, with 15 bases matching TRBD2. Losses at the gene ends were 3 bases for V and 5 bases for J; bases not matched to a gene: 15. The CDR3 has 20 residues. Per the germline V gene, CDR1 is SGHRS and CDR2 is YFSETQ.